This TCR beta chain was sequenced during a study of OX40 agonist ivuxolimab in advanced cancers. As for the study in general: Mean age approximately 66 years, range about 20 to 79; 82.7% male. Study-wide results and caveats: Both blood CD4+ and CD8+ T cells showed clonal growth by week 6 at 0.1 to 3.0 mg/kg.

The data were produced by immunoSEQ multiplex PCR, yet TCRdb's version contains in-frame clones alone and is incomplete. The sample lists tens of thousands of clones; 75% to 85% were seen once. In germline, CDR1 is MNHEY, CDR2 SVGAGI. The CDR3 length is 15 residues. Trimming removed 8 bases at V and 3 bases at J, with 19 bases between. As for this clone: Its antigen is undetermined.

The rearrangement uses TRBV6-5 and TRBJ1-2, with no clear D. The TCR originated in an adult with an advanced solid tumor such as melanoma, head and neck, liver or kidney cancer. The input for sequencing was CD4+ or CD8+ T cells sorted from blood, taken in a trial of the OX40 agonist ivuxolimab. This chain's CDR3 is CASRRIGQFHYGYTF. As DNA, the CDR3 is TGTGCCAGCCGGAGGATCGGGCAGTTCCACTATGGCTACACCTTC.